The following is a T cell receptor beta chain sequence with its context. Germline loops: CDR1 ENHRY, CDR2 SYGVKD. V was clipped by 4 bases and J by 2 bases, with 17 bases between them. The CDR3 totals 16 residues. The sample's treatment: about 20 received Ad26.COV2.S at low or high dose, single or two shots; several received placebo; per-sample allocation not given. Material that was analyzed had been drawn on day 63 after the first vaccine or placebo injection. These data belong to a study of Ad26.COV2.S vaccination and SARS-CoV-2 variants. The protocol was immunoSEQ multiplex PCR, while the TCRdb copy is restricted to in-frame clones and leaves out a portion. The top ten hold about 1.7% of the sample, which has under 500,000 clones, approximately 90% seen once.

V and J are TRBV10-3 and TRBJ1-1; D is possibly TRBD1 (6 bases). The receptor was derived from a person aged 18-65 years who received the Ad26.COV2.S COVID-19 vaccine or a placebo. Sample: peripheral blood, taken in a trial of Ad26.COV2.S vaccine versus placebo. CDR3 loop: CAISASVQGTNTEAFF. CDR3 nucleotide sequence: TGTGCCATCAGTGCATCGGTACAGGGAACTAACACTGAAGCTTTCTTT.